The 32 T cell receptor beta chains in this list originate from one sample, sequenced in a study of breast tumors, draining lymph nodes, adjacent tissues. TCRdb recomputed calls from the multiplex PCR reads with MiXCR, one row per CDR3 protein. The sample records over 130,000 distinct CDR3 sequences, about 33% being singletons. Axillary draining lymph nodes of breast cancer patients supplied the node samples. Sample: axillary lymph node tissue. All receptors derive from a female donor with breast cancer. Some clones in this sample may be carry-over from other donors' samples.

This clonotype has at least ten counts. This sequence joins TRBV6-5 and TRBJ2-2; no clear D. Per germline, CDR1 MNHEY and CDR2 SVGAGI. The V end lost 5 bases, the J end lost 1 base, and 8 bases lay between the germline ends. The CDR3 runs 14 residues. In DNA form, the CDR3 reads TGTGCCAGCAGTCACGCAGGGAACACCGGGGAGCTGTTTTTT. This translates into CASSHAGNTGELFF.

V is TRBV6-5 and J is TRBJ2-3; 10 bases are shared with TRBD2. The CDR3 runs to 16 residues. Germline V gives CDR1 MNHEY, CDR2 SVGAGI. The trim removed 5 bases at V and 1 base at J, leaving 6 bases unmatched. The CDR3 DNA reads as TGTGCCAGCAGTCCATTAGCGGGGGGCCGCACAGATACGCAGTATTTT. This gives the protein CASSPLAGGRTDTQYF.

This clonotype appeared many times. The chain recombines TRBV19 with TRBJ1-6; D is perhaps TRBD1 (5 bases). With 5 bases removed from V and 14 bases from J, the gap between germline ends came to 16 bases. Per germline, CDR1 LNHDA and CDR2 SQIVND (reference sequence). This CDR3 comprises 13 residues. The CDR3 bases are TGTGCCAGTAGTGGTGCGGAGGGACTCGCCCTCCACTTT. Translated: CASSGAEGLALHF.

This clonotype has only one observation. The chain joins TRBV7-2 to TRBJ2-5, with TRBD2 identical over 11 bases. The CDR3 sequence is 17 residues long. Trimming at V came to 2 bases and at J to 5 bases, leaving 10 bases not matched to a gene. Germline loops: CDR1 SGHTA, CDR2 FQGNSA. The CDR3 sequence: CASSLLAGGVAGETQYF. The CDR3 DNA is TGTGCCAGCAGCTTACTAGCGGGGGGCGTTGCTGGGGAGACCCAGTACTTC.

On this clonotype: One end of the junction does not line up with germline, which may come from a read error. The J gene is TRBJ1-6, the V gene TRBV19; no firm D call. This CDR3 comprises 17 residues. The germline V gene encodes CDR1 LNHDA and CDR2 SQIVND (reference sequence). The CDR3 bases are TGTGCCAGTAGTACCGTGGGAAGGGTTGTCAAAGATTCACCCCTCCTCTTT. Translating it yields CASSTVGRVVKDSPLLF.

The table lists this clonotype with many counts. The chain has TRBV29-1 and TRBJ2-6; tentatively, D is TRBD2 (5 bases). The germline gives CDR1 SQVTM, CDR2 ANQGSEA. Trimming cost V 5 bases and J 0 bases, with 14 bases left between them. The CDR3 loop spans 16 amino acids. CDR3 amino acids: CSVNGLGSSGANVLTF. In DNA, the CDR3 is TGCAGCGTTAACGGACTCGGAAGCTCTGGGGCCAACGTCCTGACTTTC.

At least ten counts were recorded for this clonotype. The genes are TRBV6-5 and TRBJ1-2; TRBD1 is a possible D gene (5 bases). Germline V gene data show CDR1 as MNHEY and CDR2 as SVGAGI. Trimming cost V 0 bases and J 8 bases, with 13 bases left between them. This CDR3 is 14 amino acids long. CDR3 nucleotides: TGTGCCAGCAGTTACTCGCCGGCAGGGAAAGGCTACACCTTC. Amino acid sequence: CASSYSPAGKGYTF.

At least ten counts were recorded for this clonotype. The chain carries TRBV18 and TRBJ1-6; TRBD1 might be the D (5 bases). The V end lost 4 bases, the J end lost 7 bases, and 8 bases lay between the germline ends. CDR1 and CDR2 (germline): KGHSH, LQKENI. This CDR3 comprises 13 residues. The CDR3 protein is CASSQTANSPLHF. The CDR3, as DNA: TGTGCCAGCTCACAGACAGCAAATTCACCCCTCCACTTT.

This clonotype has a single count. The chain recombines TRBV5-5 with TRBJ2-1; perhaps D is TRBD1 or TRBD2 (6 bases each). V shed 4 bases and J shed 9 bases, with 17 bases lying between them. The CDR3 covers 14 residues. Germline V gene lookup returns CDR1 SGHKS and CDR2 YYEKEE (reference sequence). CDR3 protein: CASSPQWGDTEQFF. In nucleotides, the CDR3 is TGTGCCAGCAGCCCTCAATGGGGGGACACTGAGCAGTTCTTC.

Many counts were recorded for this clonotype. CDR3 sequence reads: CASSPGESANYGYTF. CDR3 DNA sequence: TGTGCCAGCTCACCGGGGGAATCTGCTAACTATGGCTACACCTTC. The V gene is TRBV18, the J gene TRBJ1-2; D might be TRBD1 (5 bases). Deletions cut 3 bases from V and 0 bases from J, with 11 bases between. Germline V gene lookup returns CDR1 KGHSH and CDR2 LQKENI. The CDR3 length is 15 residues.

For the CDR3, the DNA is TGTGCCTGGAGTAGTCGCGGGGGCAATCAGCCCCAGCATTTT. Amino acids: CAWSSRGGNQPQHF. The rearrangement links TRBV30 to TRBJ1-5; D call uncertain. Germline V gene sequence: CDR1 GTSNPN, CDR2 SVGIG (reference sequence). This CDR3 has 14 residues. V dropped 2 bases and J dropped 2 bases, with 10 bases sitting between them.

This clonotype was detected a few times. The rearrangement joins TRBV18 to TRBJ1-5, with a tentative D call TRBD1 (6 bases). V dropped 5 bases and J dropped 6 bases, with 20 bases sitting between them. Germline CDR1 reads KGHSH; CDR2 reads LQKENI. The CDR3 spans 16 residues. The CDR3 DNA sequence: TGTGCCAGCTCAGACCAGCCGACAGGTGGAGGTCAGCCCCAGCATTTT. Its translation: CASSDQPTGGGQPQHF.

The V call is TRBV6-5, the J call TRBJ1-1; D ambiguous. V lost 4 bases and J 0 bases, leaving 3 bases between the germline ends. The germline V gene encodes CDR1 MNHEY and CDR2 SVGAGI. This CDR3 has 12 amino acids. This CDR3 is CASSSVNTEAFF. DNA for the CDR3: TGTGCCAGCAGTTCCGTGAACACTGAAGCTTTCTTT.

This clonotype was recorded many times. The chain uses TRBV9 and TRBJ2-6; perhaps TRBD2 as D (5 bases). The CDR3 totals 15 residues. Per the germline V gene, CDR1 is SGDLS and CDR2 is YYNGEE. V was shortened by 3 bases and J by 4 bases, with 11 bases between the two germline ends. The CDR3 reads CASSGGGPGANVLTF. The CDR3 region has the DNA TGTGCCAGCAGCGGTGGAGGACCCGGGGCCAACGTCCTGACTTTC.

This clonotype was seen at least ten times. This chain joins TRBV6-2 or TRBV6-3 and TRBJ2-5; tentatively, D is TRBD2 (6 bases). The CDR3 consists of 16 residues. V was clipped by 3 bases and J by 9 bases, with 23 bases between them. Looked up from germline, CDR1 is MNHEY and CDR2 is SVGEGT. For the CDR3, the DNA is TGTGCCAGCAGTTATAGACGGGACTCCCTCCCAATGGCCCAGTACTTC. Its protein is CASSYRRDSLPMAQYF.

This clonotype was detected many times. This chain links TRBV29-1 with TRBJ2-2; D is possibly TRBD2 (7 bases). Per germline, CDR1 SQVTM and CDR2 ANQGSEA. The CDR3 is 14 residues long. The germline V and J ends were trimmed by 7 bases and 4 bases, with 16 bases remaining between them. As DNA, the CDR3 is TGCAGCGGTTCTAGGGGGGGGCTCACCGGGGAGCTGTTTTTT. Protein sequence: CSGSRGGLTGELFF.

This clonotype was observed many times. J is TRBJ2-5 and V is TRBV27; D perhaps matches TRBD2 (6 bases). CDR1 is MNHEY, CDR2 SMNVEV, per germline (reference sequence). Trimming left V 6 bases short and J 0 bases short, with 11 bases between. This CDR3 is built from 14 residues. The CDR3 is CASRHRGNQETQYF. CDR3 DNA sequence: TGTGCCAGCAGGCATCGGGGGAACCAAGAGACCCAGTACTTC.

This clonotype was seen ten or more times. The chain joins TRBV29-1 to TRBJ2-3; a weak D match, TRBD1 (6 bases). Germline CDR1 is SQVTM and CDR2 is ANQGSEA. This CDR3 region has 13 residues. The V end lost 4 bases, the J end lost 6 bases, and 14 bases lay between the germline ends. CDR3 in DNA: TGCAGCGTTGCTATAGGTGGGGGCGATACGCAGTATTTT. Protein product: CSVAIGGGDTQYF.

This clonotype showed up many times. The chain uses TRBV10-2 and TRBJ1-5; unclear D gene. Trimming took off 3 bases at V and 3 bases at J, with 9 bases between the two ends. Germline values: CDR1 WSHSY, CDR2 SAAADI. The CDR3 is 14 amino acids. The CDR3 loop reads CASSDKQTNQPQHF. CDR3 sequence (DNA): TGCGCCAGCAGTGACAAACAGACCAATCAGCCCCAGCATTTT.

This clonotype showed up many times. This chain joins TRBV18 and TRBJ2-7, with 7 bases aligning to TRBD1. The trim removed 5 bases at V and 5 bases at J, leaving 6 bases unmatched. The length of the CDR3 is 13 residues. CDR1 and CDR2 from the germline V gene are KGHSH and LQKENI. DNA of the CDR3: TGTGCCAGCTCAACGACAGGGTTCCACGAGCAGTACGTC. Its translation: CASSTTGFHEQYV.

The CDR3 loop is CASSLGGNSGNIQYF. CDR3 nucleotides: TGTGCCAGCAGTTTGGGCGGGAACTCTGGAAACATTCAGTACTTC. The chain has TRBV6-6 and TRBJ2-4; the D gene is possibly TRBD2 (6 bases). V was shortened by 4 bases and J by 6 bases, with 16 bases between the two germline ends. The germline V gene encodes CDR1 MNHNY and CDR2 SVGAGI (reference sequence). The CDR3 loop spans 15 amino acids.

The table lists this clonotype with many counts. The chain has TRBV6-1 and TRBJ1-5, with 12 bases fitting TRBD1. Germline trimming cut 6 bases from V and 9 bases from J; bases unmatched to any gene: 3. The CDR3 has 13 amino acids. Germline V lookup: CDR1 MNHNS, CDR2 SASEGT. Here the CDR3 reads CASRGTGGPPQHF. CDR3 coding DNA: TGTGCCAGCAGGGGGACAGGGGGCCCGCCCCAGCATTTT.

The sample holds many counts of this clonotype. The rearrangement joins TRBV20-1 to TRBJ2-5, with D unresolved. CDR3 size: 16 residues. V gave up 0 bases and J gave up 2 bases, with 16 bases separating them. Germline V gene data show CDR1 as DFQATT and CDR2 as SNEGSKA (reference sequence). In DNA form, the CDR3 reads TGCAGTGCTAGAGATAGGCAGGCAACCCAGCAAGAGACCCAGTACTTC. Translated: CSARDRQATQQETQYF.

This clonotype was counted at least ten times. V and J are TRBV11-2 and TRBJ1-5; D is perhaps TRBD1 (5 bases). Germline loops: CDR1 SGHAT, CDR2 FQNNGV. The V end was cut by 3 bases, the J end by 5 bases, with 8 bases between. The CDR3 length is 13 residues. In DNA, the CDR3 is TGTGCCAGCAGCTTGACAGTTCATCAGCCCCAGCATTTT. Residues: CASSLTVHQPQHF. Supplemented by reference TRBV11-2 and TRBJ1-5, the full variable domain reads EAGVAQSPRYKIIEKRQSVAFWCNPISGHATLYWYQQILGQGPKLLIQFQNNGVVDDSQLPKDRFSAERLKGVDSTLKIQPAKLEDSAVYLCASSLTVHQPQHFGDGTRLSIL.

This clonotype was seen many times. The chain uses TRBV20-1 and TRBJ2-2; 10 bases map to TRBD1. The junction had 3 bases not matched to a gene; V was cut back by 3 bases and J by 5 bases. Germline V gene data show CDR1 as DFQATT and CDR2 as SNEGSKA (reference sequence). This CDR3 has 14 amino acids. This CDR3 reads CSASGGQGTGELFF. The CDR3 DNA reads as TGCAGTGCTAGCGGGGGACAGGGGACCGGGGAGCTGTTTTTT.

This clonotype was detected many times. The V and J genes are TRBV19 and TRBJ2-1; D gene unclear. Germline loops: CDR1 LNHDA, CDR2 SQIVND (reference sequence). CDR3 length: 17 amino acids. V lost 2 bases, J lost 3 bases, and 17 bases lay in between. CDR3 sequence (DNA): TGTGCCAGTAGTATAAGGGCCCTTGGGGTCGACTACAATGAGCAGTTCTTC. Protein: CASSIRALGVDYNEQFF. The whole variable domain, remainder taken from reference TRBV19 and TRBJ2-1, is DGGITQSPKYLFRKEGQNVTLSCEQNLNHDAMYWYRQDPGQGLRLIYYSQIVNDFQKGDIAEGYSVSREKKESFPLTVTSAQKNPTAFYLCASSIRALGVDYNEQFFGPGTRLTVL.

This clonotype was seen many times. The rearrangement joins TRBV5-1 to TRBJ2-5; TRBD2 is a possible D gene (6 bases). The CDR3 totals 13 residues. Germline V gives CDR1 SGHRS, CDR2 YFSETQ. V was shortened by 5 bases and J by 4 bases, with 12 bases between the two germline ends. This CDR3 reads CASSRGWGETQYF. The DNA of the CDR3 is TGCGCCAGCAGTCGGGGGTGGGGAGAGACCCAGTACTTC.

The table lists this clonotype with a few counts. The rearrangement links TRBV19 to TRBJ1-1; D call uncertain. The CDR3 sequence is 17 residues long. V lost 6 bases to trimming and J lost 0 bases, with 20 bases between them. The V gene's germline CDR1 is LNHDA and CDR2 SQIVND (reference sequence). CDR3 sequence reads: CASSPSSIDNVNTEAFF. The DNA of the CDR3 is TGTGCCAGTAGCCCCTCATCGATCGATAATGTGAACACTGAAGCTTTCTTT.

CDR3 residues: CASSLTVTYGYTF. DNA for the CDR3: TGTGCCAGCAGCTTGACAGTTACCTATGGCTACACCTTC. J is TRBJ1-2 and V is TRBV5-4; no clear D gene. Trimming took 1 base from V and 4 from J, leaving 8 bases between them. The CDR3 runs 13 residues. Germline-derived CDR1 and CDR2 are SGHNT and YYREEE (reference sequence).

This clonotype was observed many times. The V gene is TRBV6-6, the J gene TRBJ1-6, with D possibly TRBD1 on 6 matching bases. CDR1 is MNHNY and CDR2 is SVGAGI in the germline V gene (reference sequence). The CDR3 length is 16 residues. V lost 2 bases and J 6 bases, leaving 14 bases between the germline ends. The CDR3 nucleotides read TGTGCCAGCAGTTACCTCGGGGGCGGTAGTAATTCACCCCTCCACTTT. This codes for CASSYLGGGSNSPLHF.

There are a few counts of this clonotype. A much larger clone lies a single base off, so this may be a read error. J is TRBJ2-5 and V is TRBV10-3; D is possibly TRBD1 or TRBD2 (5 bases each). Trimming took 2 bases from V and 1 from J, leaving 14 bases between them. The CDR3 runs 16 residues. Germline values: CDR1 ENHRY, CDR2 SYGVKD. CDR3 nucleotides: TGTGCCATCAGTGAGACTACTCGGGACCTCCAAGAGACCCAGTACTTC. This codes for CAISETTRDLQETQYF.

This clonotype was counted at least ten times. The chain joins TRBV28 to TRBJ2-3; 9 bases fit TRBD1. The CDR3 is 15 residues long. Germline loops: CDR1 MDHEN, CDR2 SYDVKM. V lost 5 bases, J lost 3 bases, and 6 bases stayed unmatched. CDR3 in DNA: TGTGCCAGCAGTGGGGCGGGACAGGGTACAGATACGCAGTATTTT. It is translated as CASSGAGQGTDTQYF.